Listed below are T cell receptor beta chains from one sample, sequenced in a study of cytomegalovirus exposure and HLA in healthy donors. Profiling relied on immunoSEQ multiplex PCR, and the TCRdb table lists in-frame clones only, not all of them. The top ten clones hold under 3% of a sample with around 120,000 clones, 80% of them seen once. Sequenced material: PBMCs. These receptor sequences come from a man aged 25 to 45 in good health and CMV-seronegative. The CDR3 runs from the conserved cysteine through the conserved F or W. A D gene is named only where the DNA matches it firmly. Size values are once, few and many counts, or a class for expanded clones, and some rows have none.

v_call	clone_size	d_call	j_call	cdr3_length	cdr3_aa	cdr3_nt
TRBV6-1	NA	NA	TRBJ2-7	13	CASSYAGSYEQYF	TGTGCCAGCAGTTATGCAGGCTCCTACGAGCAGTACTTC
TRBV7-2	NA	NA	TRBJ2-3	12	CASSFRADTQYF	TGTGCCAGCAGCTTTCGTGCAGATACGCAGTATTTT
TRBV29-1	NA	NA	TRBJ2-2	16	CSVEGGGRENTGELFF	TGCAGCGTTGAGGGGGGGGGCAGGGAGAACACCGGGGAGCTGTTTTTT
TRBV12-5	NA	NA	TRBJ1-1	14	CASGLPPGITEAFF	TGTGCTAGTGGTTTGCCCCCCGGGATCACTGAAGCTTTCTTT
TRBV6-5	NA	NA	TRBJ2-3	14	CASSYGDSTDTQYF	TGTGCCAGCAGTTACGGTGACTCCACAGATACGCAGTATTTT
TRBV6-5	NA	NA	TRBJ2-7	16	CASSYSVQAVGYEQYF	TGTGCCAGCAGTTACTCGGTACAGGCGGTCGGTTACGAGCAGTACTTC
TRBV2	NA	TRBD1	TRBJ2-7	11	CAREYRGEQYF	TGTGCCAGAGAGTACAGGGGGGAGCAGTACTTC
TRBV7-9	NA	NA	TRBJ2-5	14	CASSPRGGGETQYF	TGTGCCAGCAGCCCCCGAGGGGGTGGAGAGACCCAGTACTTC
TRBV29-1	NA	NA	TRBJ2-5	14	CSLTVTRSQETQYF	TGCAGCCTTACGGTGACACGAAGTCAAGAGACCCAGTACTTC
TRBV29-1	few	TRBD1	TRBJ2-7	13	CSVARDRGYEQYF	TGCAGCGTCGCAAGAGACAGGGGGTACGAGCAGTACTTC
TRBV19	NA	NA	TRBJ2-5	17	CASSPRTNGLKEGDQYF	TGTGCCAGTAGTCCACGGACAAATGGGCTTAAGGAAGGGGACCAGTACTTC
TRBV6-5	NA	NA	TRBJ1-5	13	CASSPPPNQPQHF	TGTGCCAGCAGTCCCCCCCCAAATCAGCCCCAGCATTTT
TRBV7-9	NA	NA	TRBJ1-4	12	CSSSEDSEKLFF	TGTTCCAGCAGCGAAGACAGTGAAAAACTGTTTTTT
TRBV29-1	NA	NA	TRBJ1-3	17	CSVEDLGHQGSGNTIYF	TGCAGCGTTGAAGATTTAGGACACCAAGGCTCTGGAAACACCATATATTTT
TRBV7-9	NA	NA	TRBJ2-1	16	CASSSVRQSSYNEQFF	TGTGCCAGCAGCTCGGTGCGACAAAGCTCCTACAATGAGCAGTTCTTC
TRBV29-1	once	TRBD2	TRBJ2-7	15	CSVGLGGYSSYEQYF	TGCAGCGTTGGCCTGGGGGGGTACAGCTCCTACGAGCAGTACTTC
TRBV7-3	NA	NA	TRBJ2-6	14	CASSTGSGANVLTF	TGTGCCAGCAGCACCGGGAGTGGGGCCAACGTCCTGACTTTC
TRBV6-1	few	TRBD2	TRBJ2-7	15	CASSEGLAALYEQYF	TGTGCCAGCAGTGAGGGACTAGCGGCTCTCTACGAGCAGTACTTC
TRBV6-1	NA	NA	TRBJ1-1	13	CASSETVNTEAFF	TGTGCCAGCAGTGAGACAGTGAACACTGAAGCTTTCTTT
TRBV29-1	NA	TRBD2	TRBJ2-1	11	CSVVAGGPQFF	TGCAGCGTTGTAGCGGGAGGTCCGCAGTTCTTC
TRBV27	NA	NA	TRBJ1-5	17	CASSSRTFPPGNQPQHF	TGTGCCAGCAGTTCCCGTACGTTCCCCCCGGGCAATCAGCCCCAGCATTTT
TRBV28	NA	NA	TRBJ2-2	17	CASSFGGGTSNTGELFF	TGTGCCAGCAGTTTCGGTGGCGGGACTTCGAACACCGGGGAGCTGTTTTTT
TRBV9	NA	TRBD2	TRBJ2-1	16	CASSVKRTSGNNEQFF	TGTGCCAGCAGCGTAAAACGTACTAGCGGAAACAATGAGCAGTTCTTC
TRBV27	NA	NA	TRBJ2-6	15	CASSPYPPGANVLTF	TGTGCCAGCAGTCCCTACCCTCCTGGGGCCAACGTCCTGACTTTC
TRBV14	NA	NA	TRBJ2-3	12	CASSQSFATQYF	TGTGCCAGCAGCCAGAGTTTTGCTACGCAGTATTTT
TRBV5-1	NA	NA	TRBJ2-5	14	CASSLSRQQETQYF	TGCGCCAGCAGCTTGTCGCGACAGCAAGAGACCCAGTACTTC
TRBV6-1	NA	NA	TRBJ1-5	16	CASSEYRTLANQPQHF	TGTGCCAGCAGTGAATACAGGACCCTCGCGAATCAGCCCCAGCATTTT
TRBV28	NA	TRBD2	TRBJ2-7	16	CASSSPTSGVTYEQYF	TGTGCCAGCAGTTCACCAACTAGCGGGGTCACTTACGAGCAGTACTTC
TRBV27	NA	TRBD2	TRBJ2-1	19	CASSLWTSGRRSSYNEQFF	TGTGCCAGCAGTTTGTGGACTAGCGGGAGGCGCTCCTCCTACAATGAGCAGTTCTTC
TRBV6-5	few	TRBD2	TRBJ2-1	15	CASSYSPGLAGDRFF	TGTGCCAGCAGTTACTCCCCGGGACTAGCGGGAGATCGGTTCTTC
TRBV10-3	NA	TRBD1	TRBJ2-7	16	CAIRAAWTGGSNEQYF	TGTGCCATCAGGGCCGCTTGGACAGGGGGCTCTAACGAGCAGTACTTC
TRBV5-1	NA	NA	TRBJ1-5	15	CASSPEGRINQPQHF	TGCGCCAGCAGCCCGGAGGGCAGAATTAATCAGCCCCAGCATTTT
TRBV7-9	once	NA	TRBJ2-7	13	CASSLVSHYEQYF	TGTGCCAGCAGCTTAGTTTCCCACTACGAGCAGTACTTC
TRBV4-1	NA	NA	TRBJ2-7	14	CASSQVGGAYEQYF	TGCGCCAGCAGCCAAGTAGGGGGGGCCTACGAGCAGTACTTC
TRBV14	NA	NA	TRBJ2-2	17	CASSQLSSEVITGELFF	TGTGCCAGCAGCCAATTGTCTAGCGAAGTAATCACCGGGGAGCTGTTTTTT
TRBV5-6	NA	NA	TRBJ2-7	12	CASSLARYEQYF	TGTGCCAGCAGCTTGGCTAGGTACGAGCAGTACTTC
TRBV4-1	NA	TRBD1	TRBJ1-2	19	CASSLRTGALSLHVYGYTF	TGCGCCAGCAGCTTACGGACAGGGGCTTTATCGCTTCATGTTTATGGCTACACCTTC
TRBV5-1	few	TRBD2	TRBJ2-7	13	CASSFGGSYEQYF	TGCGCCAGCAGCTTTGGCGGGAGCTACGAGCAGTACTTC
TRBV19	NA	TRBD2	TRBJ2-7	13	CASSISGIYEQYF	TGTGCCAGTAGTATAAGCGGGATCTACGAGCAGTACTTC
TRBV5-1	NA	TRBD2	TRBJ2-7	14	CASSSSGRAPEQYF	TGCGCCAGCAGCTCTAGCGGGAGGGCCCCCGAGCAGTACTTC
TRBV19	NA	NA	TRBJ2-3	14	CASSFTSPTDTQYF	TGTGCCAGTAGTTTTACGAGCCCCACAGATACGCAGTATTTT
TRBV7-3	NA	NA	TRBJ2-2	12	CASSSEPGELFF	TGTGCCAGCAGCTCCGAGCCCGGGGAGCTGTTTTTT
TRBV27	NA	NA	TRBJ2-2	15	CASSPWTANTGELFF	TGTGCCAGCAGTCCCTGGACAGCGAACACCGGGGAGCTGTTTTTT
TRBV5-1	NA	TRBD2	TRBJ2-7	16	CASSLRLAGVSYEQYF	TGCGCCAGCAGCCTCCGACTAGCGGGCGTCTCCTACGAGCAGTACTTC
TRBV18	NA	TRBD1	TRBJ1-2	15	CASSPDRVANYGYTF	TGTGCCAGCTCACCAGACAGGGTAGCTAACTATGGCTACACCTTC
TRBV27	NA	NA	TRBJ1-5	13	CASSFSSNQPQHF	TGTGCCAGCAGTTTTAGTAGCAATCAGCCCCAGCATTTT
TRBV11-3	once	NA	TRBJ1-2	16	CASSSSTEPGGYGYTF	TGTGCCAGCAGCTCTTCGACAGAGCCCGGGGGCTATGGCTACACCTTC
TRBV2	NA	TRBD1	TRBJ1-2	13	CASGGQGADGYTF	TGTGCCAGCGGGGGACAGGGGGCAGATGGCTACACCTTC
TRBV6-6	few	TRBD1	TRBJ2-7	15	CASSPTLGTAYEQYF	TGTGCCAGCAGTCCTACCCTCGGGACAGCCTACGAGCAGTACTTC
TRBV6-1	NA	TRBD1	TRBJ1-5	12	CASDRGDQPQHF	TGTGCCTCGGACAGGGGAGATCAGCCCCAGCATTTT
TRBV5-4	NA	TRBD1	TRBJ1-1	14	CASSFTGTGVEAFF	TGTGCCAGCAGCTTCACCGGGACAGGGGTTGAAGCTTTCTTT
TRBV29-1	NA	NA	TRBJ1-1	12	CSVEGQIREAFF	TGCAGCGTTGAAGGACAGATCCGTGAAGCTTTCTTT
TRBV7-2	NA	TRBD2	TRBJ2-1	18	CASSLTSLADSSYNEQFF	TGTGCCAGCAGCTTAACCTCACTAGCGGACAGCTCCTACAATGAGCAGTTCTTC